What follows are 22 T cell receptor beta chains derived from one specimen sequenced in a study of somatic mutations in cytotoxic T cells in rheumatoid arthritis. Generated by immunoSEQ multiplex PCR, the TCRdb table keeps only in-frame clones and is missing some. The table includes some 10,000 clones, roughly 90% detected once. Input material: CD4+ T cells sorted from blood. Receptor source: a woman aged 18-35 years with rheumatoid arthritis.

Comments on this clone: Compared with germline, one end of the junction differs, possibly owing to a read error. Different DNA sequences within this sample yield the same CDR3. The chain has TRBV7-9 and TRBJ1-2, with TRBD1 as a possible D gene (6 bases). The V gene's germline CDR1 is SEHNR and CDR2 FQNEAQ (reference sequence). This CDR3 has 13 residues. The CDR3 is CASSSAGAFGYTF. The CDR3 DNA sequence: TGTGCTAGCAGCTCGGCAGGGGCGTTTGGCTACACCTTC.

The chain has TRBV5-6 and TRBJ2-3, with D possibly TRBD2 on 5 matching bases. Per the germline V gene, CDR1 is SGHDT and CDR2 is YYEEEE. The CDR3 covers 12 residues. Trimming took 4 bases from V and 10 from J, leaving 13 bases between them. CDR3 nucleotide sequence: TGTGCCAGCAGCAACGGGATTAGCGCGCAGTATTTT. This gives the protein CASSNGISAQYF.

The genes are TRBV9 and TRBJ2-3; 12 positions match TRBD2. Per germline, CDR1 SGDLS and CDR2 YYNGEE. The junction had 8 bases not matched to a gene; V was cut back by 2 bases and J by 7 bases. This CDR3 has 16 residues. The CDR3 nucleotides are TGTGCCAGCAGCGTTGCGACGACTAGCGGGGGAAATACGCAGTATTTT. Translated, it gives CASSVATTSGGNTQYF.

This clone was counted once. The chain uses TRBV5-1 and TRBJ2-5, with D possibly being TRBD2 (6 bases). The J call may be faulty, since TRBJ2-7 better matches the DNA end. Germline-derived CDR1 and CDR2 are SGHRS and YFSETQ. The length of the CDR3 is 15 residues. The CDR3 coding sequence is TGCGCCAGCAGCTCCAGCAGCGGGTCAACCTACGAGCAGTACTTC. Encoded protein: CASSSSSGSTYEQYF.

The chain uses TRBV29-1 and TRBJ1-1; D remains unclear. The germline gives CDR1 SQVTM, CDR2 ANQGSEA. The CDR3 covers 12 residues. The V end was cut by 7 bases, the J end by 1 base, with 10 bases between. This CDR3 is CSAREPNTEAFF. The CDR3 nucleotides read TGCAGCGCCCGAGAGCCGAACACTGAAGCTTTCTTT. Full variable domain (missing parts from reference TRBV29-1 and TRBJ1-1): SAVISQKPSRDICQRGTSLTIQCQVDSQVTMMFWYRQQPGQSLTLIATANQGSEATYESGFVIDKFPISRPNLTFSTLTVSNMSPEDSSIYLCSAREPNTEAFFGQGTRLTVV.

This clone was seen just once. The chain links TRBV27 to TRBJ2-4; D gene ambiguous. V gave up 4 bases and J gave up 0 bases, with 10 bases separating them. Germline CDR1 reads MNHEY; CDR2 reads SMNVEV (reference sequence). The CDR3 contains 15 residues. The CDR3 nucleotides read TGTGCCAGCAGTTCAGTGTCTCTAGCCAAAAACATTCAGTACTTC. It encodes CASSSVSLAKNIQYF.

This chain uses TRBV18 with TRBJ2-1, with D maybe TRBD1 (6 bases). This CDR3 spans 14 amino acids. Per germline, CDR1 KGHSH and CDR2 LQKENI. Trimming removed 2 bases at V and 2 bases at J, with 7 bases between. The CDR3 sequence is CASSPGGTYNEQFF. CDR3 DNA sequence: TGTGCCAGCTCACCAGGGGGCACCTACAATGAGCAGTTCTTC.

The sample holds a few counts of this clone. The rearrangement uses TRBV4-3 and TRBJ1-2; D is possibly TRBD1 (6 bases). The V gene's germline CDR1 is LGHNA and CDR2 YSLEER. CDR3 size: 14 residues. V lost 3 bases, J lost 9 bases, and 17 bases lay in between. CDR3 coding DNA: TGCGCCAGCAGCCACAGAGGGGGGACTATGAGCTACACCTTC. This translates into CASSHRGGTMSYTF.

The V call is TRBV5-4, the J call TRBJ1-2; 9 positions agree with TRBD1. Trimming removed 5 bases from V and 7 bases from J; junction bases left unmatched: 6. Germline V gene data show CDR1 as SGHNT and CDR2 as YYREEE (reference sequence). The CDR3 loop spans 13 amino acids. CDR3 residues: CASRAGTGFGYTF. The CDR3 region has the DNA TGTGCCAGCAGGGCCGGGACAGGGTTTGGCTACACCTTC.

This clone has just a few counts. This chain uses TRBV6-1 with TRBJ1-3; D is unresolved. Looked up from germline, CDR1 is MNHNS and CDR2 is SASEGT. Trimming stripped 2 bases from V and 3 bases from J, with 14 bases between. The CDR3 loop spans 16 amino acids. For the CDR3, the DNA is TGTGCCAGCAGTGAACGGGGAGCCAACCTTGGAAACACCATATATTTT. Protein product: CASSERGANLGNTIYF.

The chain uses TRBV7-9 and TRBJ2-7; D is uncertain. V gave up 5 bases and J gave up 1 base, with 12 bases separating them. The CDR3 is 14 amino acids. Germline loops: CDR1 SEHNR, CDR2 FQNEAQ (reference sequence). CDR3 coding DNA: TGTGCCAGCAGCGGCACCGTCGGGTCCTACGAGCAGTACTTC. Its translation: CASSGTVGSYEQYF.

J is TRBJ2-7 and V is TRBV9, with 12 bases lining up with TRBD2. Germline CDR1 is SGDLS and CDR2 is YYNGEE. This CDR3 is built from 14 residues. With V trimmed by 4 bases and J by 4 bases, 3 bases remained unmatched. The CDR3 reads CASSRGTSGYEQYF. The CDR3 DNA reads as TGTGCCAGCAGCAGGGGGACTAGCGGGTACGAGCAGTACTTC.

This clone was seen a few times. This chain joins TRBV30 and TRBJ2-5, with D tentatively TRBD1 (6 bases). Trimming removed 6 bases at V and 2 bases at J, with 7 bases between. This CDR3 region has 11 residues. From germline, CDR1 is GTSNPN and CDR2 SVGIG (reference sequence). This CDR3 is CACRGQETQYF. CDR3 sequence (DNA): TGTGCCTGCAGGGGTCAAGAGACCCAGTACTTC.

The chain recombines TRBV27 with TRBJ2-2; D is ambiguous. From germline, CDR1 is MNHEY and CDR2 SMNVEV (reference sequence). V was cut by 3 bases and J by 5 bases, with 16 bases left in between. This CDR3 is 16 amino acids long. CDR3 nucleotide sequence: TGTGCCAGCAGTTTGAGGTCCACGGGTCGAACCGGGGAGCTGTTTTTT. This sequence encodes CASSLRSTGRTGELFF.

The chain uses TRBV7-6 and TRBJ2-3; 11 bases align to TRBD2. Germline V lookup: CDR1 SGHVS, CDR2 FNYEAQ. The CDR3 has 17 amino acids. J gave up 0 bases and V 3 bases, and 5 bases lay outside the gene matches. CDR3 loop: CASSLGVAGGSTDTQYF. As DNA, the CDR3 is TGTGCCAGCAGCTTGGGGGTAGCGGGGGGGAGCACAGATACGCAGTATTTT. Full variable domain (remainder filled in from reference TRBV7-6 and TRBJ2-3): GAGVSQSPRYKVTKRGQDVALRCDPISGHVSLYWYRQALGQGPEFLTYFNYEAQQDKSGLPNDRFSAERPEGSISTLTIQRTEQRDSAMYRCASSLGVAGGSTDTQYFGPGTRLTVL.

The chain uses TRBV7-2 and TRBJ1-5; D possibly corresponds to TRBD1 (6 bases). This CDR3 is built from 15 residues. Germline assignment: CDR1 SGHTA and CDR2 FQGNSA. V dropped 4 bases and J dropped 1 base, with 11 bases sitting between them. The CDR3 region has the DNA TGTGCCAGCAGCTGGACAGTGTCAAGCAATCAGCCCCAGCATTTT. Its protein product is CASSWTVSSNQPQHF. The full variable domain, completed using reference TRBV7-2 and TRBJ1-5, is GAGVSQSPSNKVTEKGKDVELRCDPISGHTALYWYRQSLGQGLEFLIYFQGNSAPDKSGLPSDRFSAERTGGSVSTLTIQRTQQEDSAVYLCASSWTVSSNQPQHFGDGTRLSIL.

The gene calls are TRBV5-6 and TRBJ1-1, with D maybe TRBD1 (5 bases). Germline lookup yields CDR1 SGHDT and CDR2 YYEEEE. The CDR3 consists of 17 residues. V was pared by 4 bases and J by 0 bases, with 19 bases between. DNA of the CDR3: TGTGCCAGCAGCCGCGAACCGGGACTGGGGATGAACACTGAAGCTTTCTTT. Amino acid sequence: CASSREPGLGMNTEAFF.

This chain joins TRBV27 and TRBJ1-1; D might be TRBD1 (5 bases). Trimming pared 5 bases from V and 1 base from J, leaving 23 bases between. The V gene's germline CDR1 is MNHEY and CDR2 SMNVEV (reference sequence). The CDR3 sequence is 18 residues long. In DNA, the CDR3 is TGTGCCAGCAGTCCCTACCCAAGCGGGACGCTGAGGAACACTGAAGCTTTCTTT. Residues: CASSPYPSGTLRNTEAFF.

Remarks on this clone: Relative to the germline gene, one junction end is altered; a read error may explain this. CDR3 nucleotide sequence: TGCGCCAGCAGCGCGGGGGGCGGCGGACCCCAACAGACCCAGTACTTC. It codes for CASSAGGGGPQQTQYF. The V gene is TRBV5-1, the J gene TRBJ2-5, with 8 bases that match TRBD2. Germline CDR1 and CDR2: SGHRS and YFSETQ. The CDR3 covers 16 residues. Variable domain in full (rest from reference TRBV5-1 and TRBJ2-5): KAGVTQTPRYLIKTRGQQVTLSCSPISGHRSVSWYQQTPGQGLQFLFEYFSETQRNKGNFPGRFSGRQFSNSRSEMNVSTLELGDSALYLCASSAGGGGPQQTQYFGPGTRLLVL.

The chain joins TRBV6-1 to TRBJ2-6; D is uncertain. The length of the CDR3 is 17 residues. CDR1 and CDR2 (germline): MNHNS, SASEGT. The V gene lost 1 base and the J gene lost 0 bases, with 10 bases spanning the gap. CDR3 protein: CASSEVTDLSGANVLTF. CDR3 sequence (DNA): TGTGCCAGCAGTGAAGTTACAGACCTCTCTGGGGCCAACGTCCTGACTTTC.

V gene TRBV7-9 combines with J gene TRBJ1-1, with D possibly TRBD1 on 6 matching bases. Germline V gene lookup returns CDR1 SEHNR and CDR2 FQNEAQ (reference sequence). V shed 6 bases and J shed 7 bases, with 9 bases lying between them. The CDR3 spans 11 residues. The CDR3 loop reads CASRSGVEAFF. The DNA of the CDR3 is TGTGCCAGCAGGTCAGGGGTTGAAGCTTTCTTT.

V is TRBV25-1 and J is TRBJ2-5, with D tentatively TRBD2 (5 bases). This CDR3 has 13 amino acids. Germline V gene sequence: CDR1 MGHDK, CDR2 SYGVNS. Trimming pared 1 base from V and 11 bases from J, leaving 14 bases between. CDR3 residues: CASSELLYSGQYF. The CDR3 DNA follows: TGTGCCAGCAGTGAATTATTGTATTCGGGGCAGTACTTC.